The 30 T cell receptor beta chains below all came from one sample that was sequenced in a study of radiotherapy plus CTLA-4 blockade in lung cancer. The assay was immunoSEQ multiplex PCR, and TCRdb's table has in-frame clones only and misses some. Of tens of thousands of clones in the sample, 77% were seen once. The specimen comprised peripheral blood, sampled from a patient treated with radiotherapy plus ipilimumab. The receptors here all came from a human donor with non-small cell lung cancer whose response to radiotherapy plus ipilimumab could not be evaluated.

V gene TRBV6-5 combines with J gene TRBJ1-1, with 7 nucleotides matching TRBD1. CDR1 and CDR2 (germline): MNHEY, SVGAGI. Trimming at V came to 6 bases and at J to 6 bases, leaving 10 bases not matched to a gene. CDR3 length: 14 amino acids. CDR3 sequence reads: CASSPQGGSAEAFF. The CDR3 region has the DNA TGTGCCAGCAGCCCTCAGGGGGGAAGCGCTGAAGCTTTCTTT.

The V gene is TRBV5-4, the J gene TRBJ1-3, with 7 bases matching TRBD1. The CDR3 runs to 14 residues. V shed 2 bases, J shed 2 bases, and the junction held 1 base outside the gene matches. Germline V gene data show CDR1 as SGHNT and CDR2 as YYREEE (reference sequence). The CDR3 DNA reads as TGTGCCAGCAGCTTCGGGACAGCTGGAAACACCATATATTTT. Translating it yields CASSFGTAGNTIYF.

V and J are TRBV7-2 and TRBJ1-4; TRBD1 agrees at 8 bases. The CDR3 extends over 16 amino acids. Germline V gene data show CDR1 as SGHTA and CDR2 as FQGNSA. The trim removed 3 bases at V and 8 bases at J, leaving 11 bases unmatched. Here the CDR3 DNA reads TGTGCCAGCAGCTTGACACGGACAGGGCGAAAAGAAAAACTGTTTTTT. It codes for CASSLTRTGRKEKLFF.

This sequence joins TRBV4-2 and TRBJ2-3; possible D gene TRBD2, 5 bases. Deletions cut 3 bases from V and 1 base from J, with 14 bases between. The CDR3 sequence is 16 residues long. Germline V CDR1 and CDR2: LGHNA, YNFKEQ. CDR3 nucleotide sequence: TGTGCCAGCAGCCACAGCGGCACAGCGCGCACAGATACGCAGTATTTT. Translated: CASSHSGTARTDTQYF.

CDR3 loop: CAISPGDLSTSRADTQYF. In DNA form, the CDR3 reads TGTGCCATCAGCCCCGGGGATCTAAGTACTTCTCGTGCAGATACGCAGTATTTT. The rearrangement joins TRBV10-3 to TRBJ2-3, with D perhaps matching TRBD2 (5 bases). This CDR3 spans 18 amino acids. The V gene's germline CDR1 is ENHRY and CDR2 SYGVKD. V lost 6 bases and J lost 4, with 26 bases in between.

V is TRBV5-8 and J is TRBJ2-2, with unresolved D. This CDR3 spans 15 amino acids. V lost 6 bases and J 2 bases, leaving 14 bases between the germline ends. In germline, CDR1 is SGHTS, CDR2 YDEGEE. The CDR3 region is CASTRAPRNTGELFF. In nucleotides, the CDR3 is TGTGCCAGCACTCGCGCCCCGCGTAACACCGGGGAGCTGTTTTTT.

This clone came up once. The chain is built from TRBV7-2 and TRBJ2-7; TRBD2 is a possible D gene (5 bases). The CDR3 spans 13 residues. Germline CDR1 is SGHTA and CDR2 is FQGNSA. V lost 5 bases and J lost 2, with 10 bases in between. The CDR3 nucleotides are TGTGCCAGCAGCCCACCCGGGGCCTACGAGCAGTACTTC. This translates into CASSPPGAYEQYF.

V and J are TRBV5-5 and TRBJ1-2; 9 bases are a match to TRBD1. CDR3 length: 16 residues. Per germline, CDR1 SGHKS and CDR2 YYEKEE (reference sequence). The V gene end was trimmed by 1 base and the J gene end by 0 bases; junction bases not matched to a gene: 4. CDR3 protein: CASSLTGQGTNYGYTF. CDR3 bases: TGTGCCAGCAGCTTGACGGGACAGGGTACTAACTATGGCTACACCTTC.

The chain combines TRBV2 with TRBJ1-5; a possible D gene is TRBD1 (5 bases). This CDR3 is 14 amino acids long. Germline V CDR1 and CDR2: SNHLY, FYNNEI. V was clipped by 7 bases and J by 5 bases, with 15 bases between them. The CDR3 DNA follows: TGTGCCAGCACCCTTGGGGCTCCCGATCAGCCCCAGCATTTT. This codes for CASTLGAPDQPQHF.

The chain is built from TRBV7-2 and TRBJ2-7; weak D call: TRBD1 (6 bases). Germline CDR1 SGHTA, CDR2 FQGNSA. This CDR3 contains 17 residues. Deletions cut 4 bases from V and 3 bases from J, with 22 bases between. CDR3 sequence reads: CASSSEGWPGAFYEQYF. Here the CDR3 DNA reads TGTGCCAGCAGCTCTGAGGGCTGGCCAGGGGCGTTCTACGAGCAGTACTTC.

This clone was observed a single time. The chain joins TRBV7-9 to TRBJ1-1; D remains unclear. Between the trimmed V and J ends, which lost 1 base and 3 bases, there was a span of 9 bases. From germline, CDR1 is SEHNR and CDR2 FQNEAQ (reference sequence). The CDR3 has 14 amino acids. Here the CDR3 DNA reads TGTGCCAGCAGCTTAGAAGCCCGAGACACTGAAGCTTTCTTT. This sequence encodes CASSLEARDTEAFF.

V gene TRBV7-3 combines with J gene TRBJ2-1; 10 bases align to TRBD2. Losses at the gene ends were 5 bases for V and 7 bases for J; bases not matched to a gene: 17. The CDR3 is 18 residues long. CDR1 and CDR2 from the germline V gene are SGHTA and FQGTGA. The CDR3 is CASSRNTVAGGLGNEQFF. The CDR3 bases are TGTGCCAGCAGCCGTAACACCGTAGCGGGGGGCCTGGGGAATGAGCAGTTCTTC.

V gene TRBV20-1 combines with J gene TRBJ2-1; TRBD1 might be the D (5 bases). CDR3 length: 11 amino acids. V dropped 1 base and J dropped 9 bases, with 7 bases sitting between them. Germline CDR1 DFQATT, CDR2 SNEGSKA (reference sequence). The DNA for the CDR3 is TGCAGTGCTAGAGTAAGGGGTGAGCAGTTCTTC. Its translation is CSARVRGEQFF.

The chain has TRBV18 and TRBJ1-2, with 9 bases identical to TRBD1. Germline CDR1 is KGHSH and CDR2 is LQKENI. The length of the CDR3 is 16 residues. Trimming took 3 bases from V and 0 from J; bases not matched to a gene: 5. The CDR3 coding sequence is TGTGCCAGCTCACCCACAGGGGGCACCACTAACTATGGCTACACCTTC. Amino acids: CASSPTGGTTNYGYTF.

V gene TRBV4-3 combines with J gene TRBJ1-3; D perhaps matches TRBD1 (6 bases). V was cut by 4 bases and J by 2 bases, with 15 bases left in between. Germline V CDR1 and CDR2: LGHNA, YSLEER. CDR3 length equals 16 residues. Here the CDR3 reads CASSPTQGIAGNTIYF. The CDR3, as DNA: TGCGCCAGCAGCCCAACACAGGGAATCGCTGGAAACACCATATATTTT.

The V and J genes are TRBV4-3 and TRBJ2-1; 15 bases line up with TRBD2. Germline-derived CDR1 and CDR2 are LGHNA and YSLEER. J gave up 9 bases and V 5 bases, and 8 bases lay outside the gene matches. The CDR3 contains 16 residues. Here the CDR3 DNA reads TGCGCCAGCAGCTCTCGGACTAGCGGGGGGGCCGGTGAGCAGTTCTTC. As protein: CASSSRTSGGAGEQFF.

V and J are TRBV18 and TRBJ2-2; D not certain. Trimming took 2 bases from V and 6 from J, leaving 4 bases between them. The CDR3 spans 12 residues. From germline, CDR1 is KGHSH and CDR2 LQKENI. CDR3 region: CASSPFAGELFF. CDR3 coding DNA: TGTGCCAGCTCACCATTCGCCGGGGAGCTGTTTTTT.

The V call is TRBV25-1, the J call TRBJ1-2, with TRBD1 matching 9 bases. Germline V lookup: CDR1 MGHDK, CDR2 SYGVNS. The length of the CDR3 is 17 residues. Unmatched junction bases numbered 7, after V lost 2 bases and J lost 0 bases. The CDR3 DNA reads as TGTGCCAGCAGTGAAAAAAAGGGACAGGGATCTAACTATGGCTACACCTTC. Translating gives CASSEKKGQGSNYGYTF.

The V and J genes are TRBV7-2 and TRBJ2-5; possibly TRBD2 for D (5 bases). The V and J ends lost 5 bases and 11 bases respectively, with 18 bases between them. The CDR3 length is 13 residues. Germline CDR1 is SGHTA and CDR2 is FQGNSA. CDR3 in DNA: TGTGCCAGCAGCCCAGGTAGGGAGTCGGAGCAGTACTTC. It encodes CASSPGRESEQYF.

The chain is built from TRBV28 and TRBJ1-6; 11 bases align to TRBD1. This CDR3 contains 14 residues. CDR1 is MDHEN and CDR2 is SYDVKM in the germline V gene. The trim removed 11 bases at V and 9 bases at J, leaving 9 bases unmatched. CDR3 nucleotides: TGTGCCGGGGGACAGGGGGGCGGGTCTTCACCCCTCCACTTT. Translated: CAGGQGGGSSPLHF. Full variable domain (rest looked up from reference TRBV28 and TRBJ1-6): DVKVTQSSRYLVKRTGEKVFLECVQDMDHENMFWYRQDPGLGLRLIYFSYDVKMKEKGDIPEGYSVSREKKERFSLILESASTNQTSMYLCAGGQGGGSSPLHFGNGTRLTVT.

This rearrangement joins TRBV4-1 to TRBJ2-5; 13 nucleotides match TRBD2. Germline CDR1 is MGHRA and CDR2 is YSYEKL. V shed 3 bases and J 1 base; nucleotides not matched to a gene: 2. This CDR3 region has 16 residues. The CDR3 sequence: CASSQTSGGTQETQYF. CDR3 nucleotides: TGCGCCAGCAGCCAGACTAGCGGGGGGACCCAAGAGACCCAGTACTTC.

The genes are TRBV7-8 and TRBJ2-7; 8 bases match TRBD2. The germline V gene has CDR1 SGHVS and CDR2 FQNEAQ. V was clipped by 11 bases and J by 6 bases; unmatched bases: 12. The CDR3 spans 13 residues. The CDR3 protein is CAGGSSGASEQYF. The CDR3, as DNA: TGTGCCGGGGGAAGTAGCGGGGCCAGCGAGCAGTACTTC. The full variable domain, with the rest looked up from reference TRBV7-8 and TRBJ2-7, is GAGVSQSPRYKVAKRGQDVALRCDPISGHVSLFWYQQALGQGPEFLTYFQNEAQLDKSGLPSDRFFAERPEGSVSTLKIQRTQQEDSAVYLCAGGSSGASEQYFGPGTRLTVT.

J is TRBJ1-1 and V is TRBV7-9, with D perhaps matching TRBD1 (5 bases). V lost 1 base and J 3 bases, leaving 9 bases between the germline ends. Germline V CDR1 and CDR2: SEHNR, FQNEAQ (reference sequence). This CDR3 is 14 amino acids long. DNA for the CDR3: TGTGCCAGCAGCTTAGTGGGGGGGGACACTGAAGCTTTCTTT. Translating gives CASSLVGGDTEAFF.

In DNA form, the CDR3 reads TGTGCCAGCAGCGCCGGACAGGGTCCCCATCAGCCCCAGCATTTT. This translates into CASSAGQGPHQPQHF. V and J are TRBV9 and TRBJ1-5; TRBD1 matches at 8 bases. The CDR3 is 15 residues long. V lost 3 bases, J lost 5 bases, and 7 bases stayed unmatched. CDR1 SGDLS and CDR2 YYNGEE come from the germline V gene.

The rearrangement joins TRBV23-1 to TRBJ1-2, with a tentative D call TRBD1 (5 bases). TRBV23-1 falls under the ORF class, with uncertain function. Trimming took off 6 bases at V and 4 bases at J, with 21 bases between the two ends. There are 16 residues in the CDR3. In DNA form, the CDR3 reads TGCGCCAGCAGGTGTTTAAGGGAGGGGAGTTCCTATGGCTACACCTTC. The encoded protein is CASRCLREGSSYGYTF.

The rearrangement uses TRBV6-5 and TRBJ1-3; D gene unclear. The V end lost 6 bases, the J end lost 7 bases, and 13 bases lay between the germline ends. Germline V gene lookup returns CDR1 MNHEY and CDR2 SVGAGI. This CDR3 contains 13 residues. This chain's CDR3 is CASRQSGFNTIYF. The CDR3 DNA reads as TGTGCCAGCAGACAGTCAGGTTTCAACACCATATATTTT.

This chain links TRBV7-8 with TRBJ2-2; 10 nucleotides agree with TRBD2. The CDR3 spans 16 residues. The germline V gene has CDR1 SGHVS and CDR2 FQNEAQ. The V gene end was trimmed by 5 bases and the J gene end by 4 bases; junction bases not matched to a gene: 7. The CDR3 reads CASSPLLAGTTGELFF. In DNA, the CDR3 is TGTGCCAGCAGCCCCTTACTAGCGGGGACCACCGGGGAGCTGTTTTTT.

The V call is TRBV29-1, the J call TRBJ2-7; D remains unclear. The CDR3 is made up of 11 amino acids. Per germline, CDR1 SQVTM and CDR2 ANQGSEA. V dropped 0 bases and J dropped 4 bases, with 4 bases sitting between them. The CDR3, as DNA: TGCAGCGTTGAAGATCCTTACGAGCAGTACTTC. It specifies CSVEDPYEQYF.

V is TRBV5-4 and J is TRBJ1-1, with D unclear. With 4 bases removed from V and 3 bases from J, the gap between germline ends came to 10 bases. The CDR3 is 13 residues long. The V gene's germline CDR1 is SGHNT and CDR2 YYREEE (reference sequence). CDR3: CASSPDPDTEAFF. CDR3 DNA sequence: TGTGCCAGCAGCCCAGATCCAGACACTGAAGCTTTCTTT.

This chain links TRBV7-9 with TRBJ2-1; 8 bases agree with TRBD1. The J segment lost 3 bases and the V segment lost 11 bases, leaving 12 bases of the junction unmatched. Germline CDR1 reads SEHNR; CDR2 reads FQNEAQ (reference sequence). The CDR3 is made up of 15 amino acids. CDR3 in DNA: TGTGCCGGGAGCACAGGACAGGGCCACTACAATGAGCAGTTCTTC. Its protein product is CAGSTGQGHYNEQFF.